Sequencing of this TCR beta chain was carried out in a study of OX40 agonist ivuxolimab in advanced cancers. TCRdb keeps only in-frame clones here, not all; method: immunoSEQ multiplex PCR. The sample lists approximately 50,000 clones, about four fifths occurring once. The specimen was CD4+ or CD8+ T cells sorted from blood, collected in a trial of the OX40 agonist ivuxolimab. The sequence was obtained from an adult with an advanced solid tumor such as melanoma, head and neck, liver or kidney cancer.

In DNA form, the CDR3 reads TGCAGCGTTGGGCTAGCGGGAGGAGTGTCCACCGGGGAGCTGTTTTTT. The encoded protein is CSVGLAGGVSTGELFF. This chain connects TRBV29-1 to TRBJ2-2; 11 nucleotides align to TRBD2. Germline values: CDR1 SQVTM, CDR2 ANQGSEA. CDR3 size: 16 residues. Trimming cost V 4 bases and J 4 bases; bases outside gene matches: 8.